These T cell receptor beta chains were read from a single sample in a study of blood T cell repertoires in COVID-19. Sequenced by immunoSEQ multiplex PCR; TCRdb stores in-frame clones only, minus some. Among fewer than 300,000 clones, 80% to 85% were seen once, and the ten largest hold 15% to 18%. The specimen was peripheral blood. The receptors originated from a person in their 70s with COVID-19, enrolled during active disease. Each CDR3 is given with its conserved first and last residue. A D gene is named only where the DNA matches it firmly. Clone size, where shown, is once, few, many, or a class for clones that have expanded.

v_gene: TRBV18
d_gene: .
abundance: .
j_gene: TRBJ2-5
CDR3nt: TGTGCCAGCTCACCGGGAAGAAGGGGAGAGACCCAGTACTTC
CDR3aa: CASSPGRRGETQYF

v_gene: TRBV2
d_gene: .
abundance: .
j_gene: TRBJ2-3
CDR3nt: TGTGCCAGCACCCCCCGGCGGCGTTCAAGCACAGATACGCAGTATTTT
CDR3aa: CASTPRRRSSTDTQYF

v_gene: TRBV5-6
d_gene: TRBD1
abundance: .
j_gene: TRBJ2-7
CDR3nt: TGTGCCAGCAGGTCCCGGGACAGGAGCTCCTACGAGCAGTACTTC
CDR3aa: CASRSRDRSSYEQYF

v_gene: TRBV5-1
d_gene: TRBD2
abundance: once
j_gene: TRBJ2-2
CDR3nt: TGCGCCAGCAGCTTGAGGAAAAGTGCGGGAGAATCCGGGGAGCTGTTTTTT
CDR3aa: CASSLRKSAGESGELFF

v_gene: TRBV6-5
d_gene: .
abundance: .
j_gene: TRBJ2-5
CDR3nt: TGTGCCAGCAGTTTGAGGGCGGGGGCGGAGACCCAGTACTTC
CDR3aa: CASSLRAGAETQYF

v_gene: TRBV4-2
d_gene: .
abundance: few
j_gene: TRBJ2-7
CDR3nt: TGTGCCAGCAGCCAAGTCACTGACTCCTACGAGCAGTACTTC
CDR3aa: CASSQVTDSYEQYF

v_gene: TRBV9
d_gene: .
abundance: .
j_gene: TRBJ1-4
CDR3nt: TGTGCCAGCAGCCCAAGCGGGGGTTCTAATGAAAAACTGTTTTTT
CDR3aa: CASSPSGGSNEKLFF

v_gene: TRBV4-1
d_gene: .
abundance: .
j_gene: TRBJ2-7
CDR3nt: TGCGCCAGCAGCCAAGTCCCAGGCACCTACGAGCAGTACTTC
CDR3aa: CASSQVPGTYEQYF

v_gene: TRBV15
d_gene: .
abundance: once
j_gene: TRBJ1-2
CDR3nt: TGTGCCACCAGCACAGGGGACACACGTAACTATGGCTACACCTTC
CDR3aa: CATSTGDTRNYGYTF

v_gene: TRBV27
d_gene: .
abundance: .
j_gene: TRBJ2-2
CDR3nt: TGTGCCAGCAGTTCGGGACTTAAGACCGGGGAGCTGTTTTTT
CDR3aa: CASSSGLKTGELFF

v_gene: TRBV5-6
d_gene: .
abundance: .
j_gene: TRBJ1-2
CDR3nt: TGTGCCAGCAGCTTGATCCCCACGACAGCTAACTATGGCTACACCTTC
CDR3aa: CASSLIPTTANYGYTF

v_gene: TRBV9
d_gene: TRBD1
abundance: .
j_gene: TRBJ1-3
CDR3nt: TGTGCCAGCAGCACCGCCGCAGGGGGATTCTCTGGAAACACCATATATTTT
CDR3aa: CASSTAAGGFSGNTIYF

v_gene: TRBV12-5
d_gene: TRBD1
abundance: few
j_gene: TRBJ2-2
CDR3nt: TGTGCTAGTGGTTTTCTGACAGGGGGTGGGAACGGGGAGCTGTTTTTT
CDR3aa: CASGFLTGGGNGELFF

v_gene: TRBV11-3
d_gene: .
abundance: .
j_gene: TRBJ2-1
CDR3nt: TGTGCCAGCAGCTTAGGGAGGGCGGGCGCCTACAATGAGCAGTTCTTC
CDR3aa: CASSLGRAGAYNEQFF

v_gene: TRBV5-4
d_gene: .
abundance: .
j_gene: TRBJ2-7
CDR3nt: TGTGCCAGCAGCTTGAAAGCGGGACAATCCTACGAGCAGTACTTC
CDR3aa: CASSLKAGQSYEQYF

v_gene: TRBV6-2/TRBV6-3
d_gene: TRBD1
abundance: .
j_gene: TRBJ2-1
CDR3nt: TGTGCCAGCAGCTTAGGACAGGGAAGGTTCTTC
CDR3aa: CASSLGQGRFF

v_gene: TRBV2
d_gene: .
abundance: .
j_gene: TRBJ1-1
CDR3nt: TGTGCCAGCAGTGTCCCGAACAGGGTCTCTGAAGCTTTCTTT
CDR3aa: CASSVPNRVSEAFF

v_gene: TRBV28
d_gene: .
abundance: .
j_gene: TRBJ2-3
CDR3nt: TGTGCCAGCAGTCCCGTCCTTGTCACAGATACGCAGTATTTT
CDR3aa: CASSPVLVTDTQYF

v_gene: TRBV28
d_gene: .
abundance: .
j_gene: TRBJ2-3
CDR3nt: TGTGCCACCGGTCCCCTCAGCGGCCTAGAGTATTTT
CDR3aa: CATGPLSGLEYF

v_gene: TRBV5-1
d_gene: TRBD2
abundance: .
j_gene: TRBJ2-1
CDR3nt: TGCGCCAGCAGCTTATGGGCGGGAGAACAGGAGCAGTTCTTC
CDR3aa: CASSLWAGEQEQFF

v_gene: TRBV27
d_gene: .
abundance: once
j_gene: TRBJ1-2
CDR3nt: TGTGCCAGCAACGGGGGTAGTGGCTACACCTTC
CDR3aa: CASNGGSGYTF

v_gene: TRBV4-1
d_gene: TRBD1
abundance: .
j_gene: TRBJ1-1
CDR3nt: TGCGCCAGCAGCCAAACCGGGACAGAGAACACTGAAGCTTTCTTT
CDR3aa: CASSQTGTENTEAFF

v_gene: TRBV3-1/TRBV3-2
d_gene: .
abundance: .
j_gene: TRBJ1-2
CDR3nt: TGTGCCAGCACCCCAACCGACAGGTTAGGTGGCTACACCTTC
CDR3aa: CASTPTDRLGGYTF

v_gene: TRBV4-2
d_gene: TRBD2
abundance: .
j_gene: TRBJ2-1
CDR3nt: TGTGCCAGCAGCCCAGGACGGCGGGGGGAGCAGTTCTTC
CDR3aa: CASSPGRRGEQFF

v_gene: TRBV29-1
d_gene: TRBD1
abundance: many
j_gene: TRBJ1-1
CDR3nt: TGCAGCGTTGGGACAGGGGTTACCCTGAACACTGAAGCTTTCTTT
CDR3aa: CSVGTGVTLNTEAFF

v_gene: TRBV7-2
d_gene: .
abundance: .
j_gene: TRBJ1-6
CDR3nt: TGTGCCAGCAGCTCACATCCCGCTAATTCACCCCTCCACTTT
CDR3aa: CASSSHPANSPLHF

v_gene: TRBV18
d_gene: .
abundance: .
j_gene: TRBJ1-2
CDR3nt: TGTGCCAGCTCACCAGATAACGGGTATGGCTACACCTTC
CDR3aa: CASSPDNGYGYTF

v_gene: TRBV7-2
d_gene: .
abundance: .
j_gene: TRBJ2-3
CDR3nt: TGTGCCAGCAGCTTAGTTGTCGCGGCCACAGATACGCAGTATTTT
CDR3aa: CASSLVVAATDTQYF

v_gene: TRBV11-3
d_gene: TRBD2
abundance: .
j_gene: TRBJ2-1
CDR3nt: TGTGCCAGCAGCAGTAGCGGGAGCGGTCGCAATGAGCAGTTCTTC
CDR3aa: CASSSSGSGRNEQFF

v_gene: TRBV6-5
d_gene: .
abundance: .
j_gene: TRBJ1-2
CDR3nt: TGTGCCAGCTTTAGCGTAAACTATGGCTACACCTTC
CDR3aa: CASFSVNYGYTF

v_gene: TRBV9
d_gene: .
abundance: .
j_gene: TRBJ2-2
CDR3nt: TGTGCCAGCAGCTGGTCGAGGAACACCGGGGAGCTGTTTTTT
CDR3aa: CASSWSRNTGELFF

v_gene: TRBV29-1
d_gene: TRBD2
abundance: .
j_gene: TRBJ2-7
CDR3nt: TGCAGCGTCAGGACTAGCGGGGGCCCCTACGAGCAGTACTTC
CDR3aa: CSVRTSGGPYEQYF

v_gene: TRBV5-1
d_gene: TRBD1
abundance: .
j_gene: TRBJ2-7
CDR3nt: TGCGCCAGCAGCTTGGAGGGCCGGACAGGACAATCCTACGAGCAGTACTTC
CDR3aa: CASSLEGRTGQSYEQYF

v_gene: TRBV4-3
d_gene: TRBD2
abundance: few
j_gene: TRBJ2-7
CDR3nt: TGCGCCAGCAGCCAAGACCCCCCAACTAGCGGAGCCTCCTACGAGCAGTACTTC
CDR3aa: CASSQDPPTSGASYEQYF

v_gene: TRBV28
d_gene: TRBD1
abundance: .
j_gene: TRBJ2-5
CDR3nt: TGTGCCAGCAGGAGCACCGGGACAGGGTTGACCCAGTACTTC
CDR3aa: CASRSTGTGLTQYF

v_gene: TRBV27
d_gene: TRBD1
abundance: once
j_gene: TRBJ2-5
CDR3nt: TGTGCCAGCAGTTTATCGGGGACAGGGGGTACGGGGACCCAGTACTTC
CDR3aa: CASSLSGTGGTGTQYF

v_gene: TRBV28
d_gene: .
abundance: .
j_gene: TRBJ1-4
CDR3nt: TGTGCCAGCAGTTTATCAGGGATTAATGAAAAACTGTTTTTT
CDR3aa: CASSLSGINEKLFF

v_gene: TRBV11-2
d_gene: .
abundance: .
j_gene: TRBJ1-2
CDR3nt: TGTGCCAGCAGCTTATCCCCCGGGAATAACTATGGCTACACCTTC
CDR3aa: CASSLSPGNNYGYTF

v_gene: TRBV19
d_gene: .
abundance: .
j_gene: TRBJ2-2
CDR3nt: TGTGCCAGCTCGACAGAGAACACCGGGGAGCTGTTTTTT
CDR3aa: CASSTENTGELFF

v_gene: TRBV2
d_gene: TRBD1
abundance: .
j_gene: TRBJ1-1
CDR3nt: TGTGCCAGCAGTGTAGGGGACAGGAACACTGAAGCTTTCTTT
CDR3aa: CASSVGDRNTEAFF

v_gene: TRBV19
d_gene: .
abundance: few
j_gene: TRBJ2-2
CDR3nt: TGTGCCAACAATAAGGGGGACACTGCCTGGGGGGAGCTGTTTTTT
CDR3aa: CANNKGDTAWGELFF

v_gene: TRBV5-1
d_gene: .
abundance: .
j_gene: TRBJ2-7
CDR3nt: TGCGCCAGCAGCTTGGACTTATACGAGCAGTACTTC
CDR3aa: CASSLDLYEQYF

v_gene: TRBV19
d_gene: TRBD2
abundance: .
j_gene: TRBJ2-7
CDR3nt: TGTGCCAGTAGTTCCGGAGCGGGGGGTTCCGAGCAGTACTTC
CDR3aa: CASSSGAGGSEQYF

v_gene: TRBV5-1
d_gene: TRBD1
abundance: .
j_gene: TRBJ1-2
CDR3nt: TGCGCCAGCAGCGGACAGGACAGTCTCTATGGCTACACCTTC
CDR3aa: CASSGQDSLYGYTF

v_gene: TRBV2
d_gene: .
abundance: once
j_gene: TRBJ2-2
CDR3nt: TGTGCCAGCAGTGAAAGCTTGAACACCGGGGAGCTGTTTTTT
CDR3aa: CASSESLNTGELFF

v_gene: TRBV19
d_gene: .
abundance: .
j_gene: TRBJ2-1
CDR3nt: TGTGCCAGTAGTTTCTCGGTCCACTACAATGAGCAGTTCTTC
CDR3aa: CASSFSVHYNEQFF

v_gene: TRBV27
d_gene: .
abundance: .
j_gene: TRBJ2-7
CDR3nt: TGTGCCAGCAGTTTAAGAATTACGGACAGCTTACTCCGCTACGAGCAGTACTTC
CDR3aa: CASSLRITDSLLRYEQYF

v_gene: TRBV28
d_gene: TRBD1
abundance: .
j_gene: TRBJ1-4
CDR3nt: TGTGCCAGCAGCTCCGGGACAGGGGTAAATGAAAAACTGTTTTTT
CDR3aa: CASSSGTGVNEKLFF

v_gene: TRBV5-1
d_gene: .
abundance: .
j_gene: TRBJ2-3
CDR3nt: TGCGCCAGCAGCTTGGAACACACACGCACAGATACGCAGTATTTT
CDR3aa: CASSLEHTRTDTQYF

v_gene: TRBV25-1
d_gene: .
abundance: .
j_gene: TRBJ1-1
CDR3nt: TGTGTCAGCAGGAGAAACACTGAAGCTTTCTTT
CDR3aa: CVSRRNTEAFF

v_gene: TRBV3-1/TRBV3-2
d_gene: .
abundance: .
j_gene: TRBJ2-2
CDR3nt: TGTGCCAGCAGCCAAGACTTAAAGCTGTTTTTT
CDR3aa: CASSQDLKLFF

v_gene: TRBV28
d_gene: TRBD1
abundance: .
j_gene: TRBJ1-1
CDR3nt: TGTGCCAGCAGTGCGACAGGGGTTTTGAACACTGAAGCTTTCTTT
CDR3aa: CASSATGVLNTEAFF

v_gene: TRBV7-2
d_gene: TRBD2
abundance: .
j_gene: TRBJ2-3
CDR3nt: TGTGCCAGCAACTCTAGAACTGGCGGGGGGGCAAGGGATACGCAGTATTTT
CDR3aa: CASNSRTGGGARDTQYF

v_gene: TRBV7-9
d_gene: TRBD1
abundance: .
j_gene: TRBJ1-1
CDR3nt: TGTGCCAGCAGCTTAGAGCTGAATTCGGGACAGGCGAACACTGAAGCTTTCTTT
CDR3aa: CASSLELNSGQANTEAFF

v_gene: TRBV28
d_gene: .
abundance: .
j_gene: TRBJ2-7
CDR3nt: TGTGCCAGCAGCCGACGTAAGGAATTTGTTCTCGACAGCTACGAGCAGTACTTC
CDR3aa: CASSRRKEFVLDSYEQYF

v_gene: TRBV11-2
d_gene: .
abundance: .
j_gene: TRBJ1-1
CDR3nt: TGTGCCAGCAGCCTATACACTGAAGCTTTCTTT
CDR3aa: CASSLYTEAFF

v_gene: TRBV6-6
d_gene: .
abundance: .
j_gene: TRBJ2-2
CDR3nt: TGTGCCAGCACGACCGGGTTTGCCGGGGAGCTGTTTTTT
CDR3aa: CASTTGFAGELFF

v_gene: TRBV4-3
d_gene: .
abundance: .
j_gene: TRBJ2-1
CDR3nt: TGCGCCAGCAGCCAAGACAGGGCGTTGGGTGAGCAGTTCTTC
CDR3aa: CASSQDRALGEQFF